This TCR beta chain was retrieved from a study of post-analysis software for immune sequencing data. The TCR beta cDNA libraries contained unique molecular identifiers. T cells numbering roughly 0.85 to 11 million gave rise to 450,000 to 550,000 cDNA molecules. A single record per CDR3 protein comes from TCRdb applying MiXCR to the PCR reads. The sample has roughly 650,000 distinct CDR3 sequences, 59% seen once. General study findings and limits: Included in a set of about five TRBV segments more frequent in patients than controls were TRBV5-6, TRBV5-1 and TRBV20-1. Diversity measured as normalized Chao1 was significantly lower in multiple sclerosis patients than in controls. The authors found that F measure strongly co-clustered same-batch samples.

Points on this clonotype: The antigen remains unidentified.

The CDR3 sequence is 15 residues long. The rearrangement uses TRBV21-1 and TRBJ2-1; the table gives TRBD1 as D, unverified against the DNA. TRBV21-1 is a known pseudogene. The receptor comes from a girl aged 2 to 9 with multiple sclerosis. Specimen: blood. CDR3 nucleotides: TGTGCCAGCAGCACCCGGGACAGGGACTACAATGAGCAGTTCTTC. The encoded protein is CASSTRDRDYNEQFF.